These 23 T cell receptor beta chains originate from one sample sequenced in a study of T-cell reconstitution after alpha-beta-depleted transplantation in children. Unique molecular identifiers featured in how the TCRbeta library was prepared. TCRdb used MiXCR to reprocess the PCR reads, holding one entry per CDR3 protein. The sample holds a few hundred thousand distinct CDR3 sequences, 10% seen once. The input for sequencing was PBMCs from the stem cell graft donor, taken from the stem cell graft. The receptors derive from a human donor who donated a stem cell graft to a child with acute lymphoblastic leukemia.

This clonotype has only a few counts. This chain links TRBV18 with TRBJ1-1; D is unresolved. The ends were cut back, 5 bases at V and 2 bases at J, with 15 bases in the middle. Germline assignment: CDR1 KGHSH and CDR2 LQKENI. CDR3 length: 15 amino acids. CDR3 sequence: CASSKLVGSNTEAFF. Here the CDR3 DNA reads TGTGCCAGCTCAAAACTAGTCGGTTCCAACACTGAAGCTTTCTTT.

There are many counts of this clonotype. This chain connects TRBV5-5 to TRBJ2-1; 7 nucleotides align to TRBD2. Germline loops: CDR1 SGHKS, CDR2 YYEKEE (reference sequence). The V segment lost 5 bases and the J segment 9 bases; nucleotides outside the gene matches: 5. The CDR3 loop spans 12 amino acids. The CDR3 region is CASSPAGAEQFF. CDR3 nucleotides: TGTGCCAGCAGTCCCGCGGGAGCTGAGCAGTTCTTC.

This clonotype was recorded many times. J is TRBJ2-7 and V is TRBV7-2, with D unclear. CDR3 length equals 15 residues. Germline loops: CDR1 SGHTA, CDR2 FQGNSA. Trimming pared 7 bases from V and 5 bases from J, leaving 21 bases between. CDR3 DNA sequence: TGTGCCAGCACCACACACCCGACTTTAACGGACGAGCAGTACTTC. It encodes CASTTHPTLTDEQYF. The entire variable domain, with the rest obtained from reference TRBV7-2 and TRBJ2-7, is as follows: GAGVSQSPSNKVTEKGKDVELRCDPISGHTALYWYRQSLGQGLEFLIYFQGNSAPDKSGLPSDRFSAERTGGSVSTLTIQRTQQEDSAVYLCASTTHPTLTDEQYFGPGTRLTVT.

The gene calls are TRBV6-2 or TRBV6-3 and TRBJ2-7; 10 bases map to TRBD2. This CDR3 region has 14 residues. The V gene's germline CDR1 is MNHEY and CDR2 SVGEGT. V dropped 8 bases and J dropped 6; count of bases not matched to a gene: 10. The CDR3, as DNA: TGTGCCAGCTTCGAGCGGGAGGGGTTCCCCGAGCAGTACTTC. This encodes CASFEREGFPEQYF.

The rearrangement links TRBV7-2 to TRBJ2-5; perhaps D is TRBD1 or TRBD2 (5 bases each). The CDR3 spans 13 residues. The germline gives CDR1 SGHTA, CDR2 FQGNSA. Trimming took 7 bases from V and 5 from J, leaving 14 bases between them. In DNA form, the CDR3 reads TGTGCCAGCACACCGAGGGGAAGGGAGACCCAGTACTTC. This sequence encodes CASTPRGRETQYF.

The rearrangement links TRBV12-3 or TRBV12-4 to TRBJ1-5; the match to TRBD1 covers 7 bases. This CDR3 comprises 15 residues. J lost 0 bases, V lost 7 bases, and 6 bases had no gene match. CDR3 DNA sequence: TGTGCCAGCACCACGGGACAGTATAGCAATCAGCCCCAGCATTTT. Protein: CASTTGQYSNQPQHF.

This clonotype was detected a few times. The CDR3 protein is CASSLGGTTNEQFF. For the CDR3, the DNA is TGTGCCAGCAGCTTAGGTGGGACCACCAATGAGCAGTTCTTC. The chain couples TRBV7-6 to TRBJ2-1, with D perhaps assigned TRBD1 or TRBD2 (5 bases each). CDR1 and CDR2 (germline): SGHVS, FNYEAQ. Trimming stripped 1 base from V and 6 bases from J, with 10 bases between. This CDR3 is 14 amino acids long. Full variable domain (outside the CDR3, taken from reference TRBV7-6 and TRBJ2-1): GAGVSQSPRYKVTKRGQDVALRCDPISGHVSLYWYRQALGQGPEFLTYFNYEAQQDKSGLPNDRFSAERPEGSISTLTIQRTEQRDSAMYRCASSLGGTTNEQFFGPGTRLTVL.

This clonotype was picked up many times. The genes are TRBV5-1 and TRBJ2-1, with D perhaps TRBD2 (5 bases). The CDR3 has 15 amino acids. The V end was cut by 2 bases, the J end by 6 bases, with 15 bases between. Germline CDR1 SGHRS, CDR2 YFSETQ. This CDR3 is CASSLEGPLGNEQFF. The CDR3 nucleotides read TGCGCCAGCAGCTTAGAGGGTCCCCTAGGCAATGAGCAGTTCTTC.

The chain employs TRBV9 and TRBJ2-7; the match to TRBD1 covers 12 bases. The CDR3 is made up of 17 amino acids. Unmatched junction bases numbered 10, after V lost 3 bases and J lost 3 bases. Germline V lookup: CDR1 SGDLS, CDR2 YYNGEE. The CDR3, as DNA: TGTGCCAGCAGCGCGGGGGACGGGACAGGGGGCAGCTACGAGCAGTACTTC. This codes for CASSAGDGTGGSYEQYF.

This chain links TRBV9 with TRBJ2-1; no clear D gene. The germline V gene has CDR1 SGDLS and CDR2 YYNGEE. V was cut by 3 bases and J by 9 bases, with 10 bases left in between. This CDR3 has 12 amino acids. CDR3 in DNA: TGTGCCAGCAGCGGCCTTAGCACTGAGCAGTTCTTC. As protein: CASSGLSTEQFF.

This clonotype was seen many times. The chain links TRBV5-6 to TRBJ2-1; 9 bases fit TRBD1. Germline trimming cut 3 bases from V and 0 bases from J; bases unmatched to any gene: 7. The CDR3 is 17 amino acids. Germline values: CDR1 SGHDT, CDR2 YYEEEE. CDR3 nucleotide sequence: TGTGCCAGCAGCTCACAGGGGGCGTATCGCTCCTACAATGAGCAGTTCTTC. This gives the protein CASSSQGAYRSYNEQFF.

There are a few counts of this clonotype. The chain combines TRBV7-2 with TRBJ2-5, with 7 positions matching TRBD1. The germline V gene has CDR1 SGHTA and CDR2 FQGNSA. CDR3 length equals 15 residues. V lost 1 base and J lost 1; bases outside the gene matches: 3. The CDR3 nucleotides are TGTGCCAGCAGCTTAGGGGACAGCGCCCAAGAGACCCAGTACTTC. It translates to CASSLGDSAQETQYF.

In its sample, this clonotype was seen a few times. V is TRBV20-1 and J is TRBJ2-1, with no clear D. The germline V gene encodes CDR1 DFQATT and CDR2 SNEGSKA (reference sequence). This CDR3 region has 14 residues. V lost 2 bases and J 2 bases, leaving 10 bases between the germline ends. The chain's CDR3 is CSARPAGPYNEQFF. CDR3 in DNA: TGCAGTGCTAGACCGGCCGGGCCCTACAATGAGCAGTTCTTC.

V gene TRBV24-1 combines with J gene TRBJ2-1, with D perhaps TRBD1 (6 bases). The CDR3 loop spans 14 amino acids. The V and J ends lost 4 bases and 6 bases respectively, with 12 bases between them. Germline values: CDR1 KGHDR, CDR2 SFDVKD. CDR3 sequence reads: CATSEPHRANEQFF. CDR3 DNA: TGTGCCACCAGTGAGCCCCACAGGGCCAATGAGCAGTTCTTC.

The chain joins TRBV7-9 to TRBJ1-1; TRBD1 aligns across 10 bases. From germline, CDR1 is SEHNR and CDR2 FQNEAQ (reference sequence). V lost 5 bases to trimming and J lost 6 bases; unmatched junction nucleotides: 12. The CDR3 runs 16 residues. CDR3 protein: CASSLGTGAPGPEAFF. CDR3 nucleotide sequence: TGTGCCAGCAGCCTCGGGACAGGGGCCCCCGGACCTGAAGCTTTCTTT.

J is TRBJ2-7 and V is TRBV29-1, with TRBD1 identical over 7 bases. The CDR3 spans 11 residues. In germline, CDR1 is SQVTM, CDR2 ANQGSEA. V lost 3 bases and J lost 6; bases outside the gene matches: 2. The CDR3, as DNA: TGCAGCGTTGACGAGGGGGCCGAGCAGTACTTC. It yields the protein CSVDEGAEQYF.

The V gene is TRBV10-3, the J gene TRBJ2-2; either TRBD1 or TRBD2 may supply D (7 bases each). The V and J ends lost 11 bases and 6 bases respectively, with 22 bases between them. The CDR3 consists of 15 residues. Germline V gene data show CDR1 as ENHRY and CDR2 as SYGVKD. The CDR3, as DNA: TGTGCCTCAGCCGCGGGGGACAGAACCGCCGGGGAGCTGTTTTTT. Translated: CASAAGDRTAGELFF.

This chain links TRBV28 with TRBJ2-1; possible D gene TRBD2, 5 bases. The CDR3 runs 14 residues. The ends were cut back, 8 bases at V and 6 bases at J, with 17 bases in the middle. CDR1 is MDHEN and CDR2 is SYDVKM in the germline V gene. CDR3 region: CASAGLAEGNEQFF. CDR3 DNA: TGTGCCAGCGCCGGGCTAGCTGAAGGCAATGAGCAGTTCTTC.

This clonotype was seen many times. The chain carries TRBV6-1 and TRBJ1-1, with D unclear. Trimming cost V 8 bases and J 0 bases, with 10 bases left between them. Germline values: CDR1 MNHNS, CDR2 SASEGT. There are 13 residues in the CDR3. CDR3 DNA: TGTGCCAGCGCTCCGAAGATGAACACTGAAGCTTTCTTT. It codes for CASAPKMNTEAFF.

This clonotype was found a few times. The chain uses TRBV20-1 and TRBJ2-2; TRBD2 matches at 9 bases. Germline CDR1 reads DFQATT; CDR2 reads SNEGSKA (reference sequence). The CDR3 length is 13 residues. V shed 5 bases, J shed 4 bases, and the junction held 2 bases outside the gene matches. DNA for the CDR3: TGCAGTGCTCGGACTAGCGTCACCGGGGAGCTGTTTTTT. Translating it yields CSARTSVTGELFF.

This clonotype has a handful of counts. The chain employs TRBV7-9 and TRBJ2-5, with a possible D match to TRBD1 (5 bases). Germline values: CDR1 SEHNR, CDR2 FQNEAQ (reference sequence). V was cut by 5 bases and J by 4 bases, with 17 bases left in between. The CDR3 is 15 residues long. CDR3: CASSPRQTSPETQYF. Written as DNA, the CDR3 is TGTGCCAGCAGCCCCCGACAGACCTCGCCAGAGACCCAGTACTTC.

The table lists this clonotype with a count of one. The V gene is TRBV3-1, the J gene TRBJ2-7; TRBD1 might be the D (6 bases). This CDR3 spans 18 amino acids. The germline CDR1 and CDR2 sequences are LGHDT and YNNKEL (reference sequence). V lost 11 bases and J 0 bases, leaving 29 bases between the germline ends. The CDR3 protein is CACCFEARAGASSYEQYF. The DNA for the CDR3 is TGTGCCTGCTGTTTTGAAGCTCGAGCAGGGGCCAGCTCCTACGAGCAGTACTTC.

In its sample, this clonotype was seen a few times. The CDR3 reads CASSHLMTNEQFF. CDR3 bases: TGCGCCAGCAGCCATCTCATGACGAATGAGCAGTTCTTC. This chain links TRBV4-1 with TRBJ2-1; D unclear. The CDR3 consists of 13 residues. V lost 3 bases and J lost 7, with 10 bases in between. From germline, CDR1 is MGHRA and CDR2 YSYEKL.